These 28 T cell receptor beta chains were all obtained from the same sample, sequenced in a study of T cells expressing NK-cell markers. TCRdb reworked the 5' RACE reads into one entry per CDR3 protein, no DNA. This table holds more than 400,000 distinct CDR3 sequences. The sequenced material came from blood T cells: a sorted CD56 or NKG2C T cell subset, CD4+ or CD8+ T cells, or bulk PBMC T cells (not recorded which). The origin of the receptors is a woman aged 18-70 years in good health.

CDR3 sequence reads: CASSLTAGDAGANVLTF. The rearrangement joins TRBV6-1 to TRBJ2-6; TCRdb returns TRBD2, unconfirmable since there is no DNA. The germline V gene encodes CDR1 MNHNS and CDR2 SASEGT. The length of the CDR3 is 17 residues.

This chain connects TRBV7-9 to TRBJ2-2; TCRdb's D gene call, TRBD1, goes unchecked for lack of DNA. In germline, CDR1 is SEHNR, CDR2 FQNEAQ (reference sequence). The CDR3 consists of 15 residues. The CDR3 spells CASSLWTGGTGELFF.

The chain joins TRBV12-3 or TRBV12-4 to TRBJ1-1. The CDR3 contains 11 residues. The CDR3 spells CASSLSSEAFF.

The CDR3 loop is CASSVDGSMYEQYF. This sequence joins TRBV9 and TRBJ2-7; TCRdb returns TRBD2, unconfirmable since there is no DNA. From germline, CDR1 is SGDLS and CDR2 YYNGEE. The CDR3 length is 14 residues.

CDR3 loop: CSAGIADSYEQYF. V and J are TRBV20-1 and TRBJ2-7. The CDR3 sequence is 13 residues long. CDR1 is DFQATT, CDR2 SNEGSKA, per germline (reference sequence).

The chain employs TRBV6-5 and TRBJ1-2. CDR1 is MNHEY and CDR2 is SVGAGI in the germline V gene. There are 14 residues in the CDR3. CDR3 sequence reads: CASSYLDGRYGYTF.

The chain is built from TRBV20-1 and TRBJ2-5. This CDR3 has 14 amino acids. Germline values: CDR1 DFQATT, CDR2 SNEGSKA (reference sequence). CDR3 loop: CSARDLIKQETQYF.

The chain uses TRBV7-2 and TRBJ1-2; TCRdb proposes TRBD1, but this gene call is untestable without DNA. The CDR3 loop spans 15 amino acids. CDR1 is SGHTA, CDR2 FQGNSA, per germline. CDR3: CASTLRQGRNYGYTF.

The chain couples TRBV5-1 to TRBJ2-3. Germline CDR1 reads SGHRS; CDR2 reads YFSETQ. The CDR3 has 14 residues. The CDR3 sequence is CASSEGSVGDTQYF.

The chain couples TRBV5-1 to TRBJ2-1; there is no DNA to check the TCRdb D call of TRBD1. This CDR3 comprises 18 residues. From germline, CDR1 is SGHRS and CDR2 YFSETQ. CDR3 loop: CASSLAASRGGQDNEQFF.

The chain employs TRBV29-1 and TRBJ2-1; TCRdb outputs TRBD1, but without DNA this stays unchecked. The germline gives CDR1 SQVTM, CDR2 ANQGSEA. This CDR3 comprises 13 residues. CDR3 sequence reads: CSGRDRRYNEQFF.

The chain combines TRBV12-3 or TRBV12-4 with TRBJ2-1; lacking DNA, the TRBD1 call made by TCRdb goes unchecked. The CDR3 runs 15 residues. CDR3 in amino acids: CASSTPGIPDGEQFF.

The chain combines TRBV12-3 or TRBV12-4 with TRBJ1-2; TCRdb proposes TRBD1, but this gene call is untestable without DNA. This CDR3 region has 15 residues. The CDR3 sequence: CASSLQGQGFYGYTF.

The rearrangement joins TRBV11-2 to TRBJ2-3; TCRdb outputs TRBD1, but without DNA this stays unchecked. There are 19 residues in the CDR3. Germline assignment: CDR1 SGHAT and CDR2 FQNNGV. This chain's CDR3 is CASSLWSSGGMWGTDTQYF.

J is TRBJ2-1 and V is TRBV29-1; TCRdb's D call of TRBD2 is untestable without DNA. The V gene's germline CDR1 is SQVTM and CDR2 ANQGSEA. The CDR3 extends over 14 amino acids. Here the CDR3 reads CSAPGLIAYNEQFF.

This chain links TRBV20-1 with TRBJ2-3; TCRdb's D gene call, TRBD1, goes unchecked for lack of DNA. The CDR3 has 12 amino acids. Germline V lookup: CDR1 DFQATT, CDR2 SNEGSKA (reference sequence). CDR3: CSASGQTDTQYF.

The rearrangement joins TRBV5-6 to TRBJ1-6; there is no DNA to check the TCRdb D call of TRBD1. Germline assignment: CDR1 SGHDT and CDR2 YYEEEE. The CDR3 covers 12 residues. CDR3 region: CASSDRFSPLHF.

The gene calls are TRBV28 and TRBJ1-5; TCRdb outputs TRBD1, but without DNA this stays unchecked. The CDR3 is 14 amino acids. Germline loops: CDR1 MDHEN, CDR2 SYDVKM. CDR3 amino acids: CASSQRTGVQPQHF.

The J gene is TRBJ2-3, the V gene TRBV11-2; TCRdb indicates TRBD2, and absent DNA this call remains unverified. The CDR3 loop spans 15 amino acids. CDR1 and CDR2 (germline): SGHAT, FQNNGV. The CDR3 protein is CASSRLGTRTDTQYF.

The chain employs TRBV12-3 or TRBV12-4 and TRBJ2-2; TCRdb's D gene call, TRBD1, goes unchecked for lack of DNA. This CDR3 is 15 amino acids long. CDR3 in amino acids: CASSLGQGRAGELFF.

The V call is TRBV20-1, the J call TRBJ2-3; TCRdb selects TRBD1, and the lack of DNA leaves this call unchecked. CDR1 is DFQATT and CDR2 is SNEGSKA in the germline V gene (reference sequence). This CDR3 has 13 residues. CDR3 in amino acids: CSAMTGGRDTQYF.

V is TRBV12-3 or TRBV12-4 and J is TRBJ1-4; TCRdb returns TRBD1, unconfirmable since there is no DNA. The CDR3 is 17 residues long. The CDR3 loop reads CASSPRGPRLVNEKLFF.

The rearrangement joins TRBV27 to TRBJ2-7; TCRdb's D call of TRBD1 is untestable without DNA. The CDR3 has 14 residues. Germline lookup yields CDR1 MNHEY and CDR2 SMNVEV (reference sequence). The CDR3 sequence: CASSLGGQGSEQYF.

V gene TRBV7-2 combines with J gene TRBJ2-7. The CDR3 covers 13 residues. Germline V gene data show CDR1 as SGHTA and CDR2 as FQGNSA. This CDR3 reads CASSSTSWYEQYF.

The chain couples TRBV5-1 to TRBJ2-7; checking the TCRdb D call of TRBD1 is not possible without DNA. The germline CDR1 and CDR2 sequences are SGHRS and YFSETQ. The CDR3 loop spans 16 amino acids. CDR3 amino acids: CASSHTPGQGSYEQYF.

The rearrangement links TRBV28 to TRBJ2-7; without DNA, the TCRdb call of TRBD2 cannot be checked. Germline CDR1 reads MDHEN; CDR2 reads SYDVKM. CDR3 size: 12 residues. The CDR3 protein is CASSETRTEQYF.

The J gene is TRBJ2-1, the V gene TRBV11-2; the D call from TCRdb, TRBD2, cannot be confirmed without DNA. Germline V gene data show CDR1 as SGHAT and CDR2 as FQNNGV. CDR3 length: 14 residues. This chain's CDR3 is CASGGRWAYNEQFF.

This rearrangement joins TRBV7-2 to TRBJ2-2; TCRdb's D call, TRBD1, is unchecked because there is no DNA. This CDR3 comprises 14 residues. The germline CDR1 and CDR2 sequences are SGHTA and FQGNSA. CDR3 region: CASSYRQGTGELFF.